A selection of T cell receptor beta chains follows, all from one sample in a study of blood T cells in healthy people across ages. TCRdb re-called the 5' RACE reads with MiXCR, one entry per CDR3 protein. The sample lists 1.2 million to 1.5 million distinct CDR3 sequences, around 59% occurring once. Sample: blood. These receptors were taken from a man aged 18 to 30 in good health. Each CDR3 is given with its conserved first and last residue. D genes are given only for firm matches. Only some rows state a clone size, as once, few, many or a class for expanded clones.

abundance	v_gene	d_gene	j_gene	CDR3aa	CDR3nt
-	TRBV12-5	TRBD2	TRBJ2-2	CASGLSASGRGTGELFF	TGTGCTAGTGGTTTGTCGGCTAGCGGGAGGGGCACCGGGGAGCTGTTTTTT
-	TRBV7-2	-	TRBJ1-2	CASSSGVWGYTF	TGTGCCAGCAGCTCAGGGGTTTGGGGCTACACCTTC
-	TRBV6-5	-	TRBJ1-5	CASGAPGEYQPQHF	TGTGCCAGCGGGGCTCCAGGTGAATATCAGCCCCAGCATTTT
-	TRBV5-1	-	TRBJ2-7	CASSCDGPYEQYF	TGCGCCAGCAGCTGTGACGGTCCCTACGAGCAGTACTTC
few	TRBV4-1	-	TRBJ2-7	CASSQDQSLEYYEQYF	TGCGCCAGCAGCCAAGATCAGTCCCTTGAGTACTACGAGCAGTACTTC
-	TRBV6-2/TRBV6-3	-	TRBJ1-6	CASSYDVRVDHSPLHF	TGTGCCAGCAGTTACGATGTGCGGGTAGACCATTCACCCCTCCACTTT
-	TRBV20-1	TRBD2	TRBJ2-3	CSATPWVAGGNTGTDTQYF	TGCAGTGCCACTCCCTGGGTAGCGGGGGGGAATACTGGCACAGATACGCAGTATTTT
-	TRBV20-1	-	TRBJ2-5	CSPGQEQETQYF	TGCAGTCCGGGCCAGGAACAAGAGACCCAGTACTTC
few	TRBV4-1	-	TRBJ1-5	CASSQPGLSQPQHF	TGCGCCAGCAGCCAACCAGGGTTGAGTCAGCCCCAGCATTTT
-	TRBV28	TRBD2	TRBJ2-1	CARSLWASGDNEQFF	TGTGCCAGAAGTTTATGGGCTAGCGGGGACAATGAGCAGTTCTTC
few	TRBV6-1	TRBD1	TRBJ1-6	CASRGTELYNSPLHF	TGTGCCAGCAGAGGGACAGAACTCTATAATTCACCCCTCCACTTT
-	TRBV2	-	TRBJ1-1	CASSGGGTYEAFF	TGTGCCAGCAGTGGGGGGGGGACCTATGAAGCTTTCTTT
-	TRBV20-1	TRBD2	TRBJ2-2	CSALALAANTGELFF	TGCAGTGCCCTCGCACTAGCGGCGAACACCGGGGAGCTGTTTTTT
-	TRBV7-2	TRBD1	TRBJ1-4	CASSRSAGQGAEKLFF	TGTGCCAGCAGCCGTAGCGCGGGACAGGGCGCTGAAAAACTGTTTTTT
few	TRBV6-5	-	TRBJ2-1	CASSYSVGQNNEQFF	TGTGCCAGCAGTTACTCTGTTGGACAGAACAATGAGCAGTTCTTC
-	TRBV7-9	-	TRBJ2-5	CASSLEEEGGETQYF	TGTGCCAGCAGCCTAGAGGAGGAGGGGGGAGAGACCCAGTACTTC
once	TRBV20-1	-	TRBJ1-2	CSARDPVLMSYGYTF	TGCAGTGCTAGAGATCCTGTCCTGATGAGCTATGGCTACACCTTC
-	TRBV25-1	-	TRBJ2-3	CASSDSKGGPSTDTQYF	TGTGCCAGCAGTGATTCCAAGGGGGGGCCTAGCACGGATACGCAGTATTTT
-	TRBV29-1	-	TRBJ2-7	CSPGPPYEQYF	TGCAGCCCAGGGCCCCCCTACGAGCAGTACTTC
-	TRBV20-1	-	TRBJ1-2	CSAINQEYGYTF	TGCAGTGCTATTAATCAGGAGTATGGCTACACCTTC
-	TRBV20-1	-	TRBJ2-2	CSARGPANTGELFF	TGCAGTGCTAGGGGGCCTGCGAACACCGGGGAGCTGTTTTTT
-	TRBV9	-	TRBJ1-6	CASSVGGVGSPPHF	TGTGCCAGCAGCGTAGGGGGGGTCGGTTCACCCCCCCACTTT
few	TRBV6-6	-	TRBJ2-7	CASSYSLEVGEQYF	TGTGCCAGCAGTTACTCATTGGAGGTCGGCGAGCAGTACTTC
-	TRBV12-3/TRBV12-4	-	TRBJ1-6	CASSLMGRHSPLHF	TGTGCCAGCAGTTTAATGGGGAGGCATTCACCCCTCCACTTT
few	TRBV27	TRBD1	TRBJ2-7	CASSLWGTASQEQYF	TGTGCCAGCAGTTTATGGGGGACAGCTTCCCAGGAGCAGTACTTC
-	TRBV7-9	TRBD2	TRBJ2-7	CASSSTSGRLYEQYF	TGTGCCAGCAGCTCGACTAGCGGGAGGCTCTACGAGCAGTACTTC
-	TRBV14	TRBD2	TRBJ2-7	CASSQAGGFYEQYF	TGTGCCAGCAGCCAAGCGGGAGGATTCTACGAGCAGTACTTC
-	TRBV6-5	TRBD1	TRBJ2-3	CASSYRQGSYTDTQYF	TGTGCCAGCAGTTACCGACAGGGGTCCTACACAGATACGCAGTATTTT
-	TRBV20-1	-	TRBJ2-1	CSAGWGEQFF	TGCAGTGCCGGGTGGGGTGAGCAGTTCTTC
-	TRBV5-8	TRBD1	TRBJ1-6	CASPQGQGDSPPHF	TGTGCCAGCCCCCAGGGACAGGGGGATTCACCCCCCCACTTT
few	TRBV28	TRBD1	TRBJ1-2	CASSSRPSGDRGYGYTF	TGTGCCAGCAGTTCCCGCCCTTCAGGGGACAGGGGCTATGGCTACACCTTC
few	TRBV29-1	TRBD1	TRBJ1-1	CSVDSRPGGAFF	TGCAGCGTTGACTCCCGCCCAGGGGGAGCTTTCTTT
-	TRBV4-2	-	TRBJ2-3	CASSQELIADTQYF	TGTGCCAGCAGCCAAGAACTAATTGCAGATACGCAGTATTTT
-	TRBV6-2/TRBV6-3	TRBD1	TRBJ1-1	CASSSDRVWAEAFF	TGTGCCAGCAGCTCGGACAGGGTATGGGCTGAAGCTTTCTTT
-	TRBV15	-	TRBJ1-1	CATSIYTGRAEAFF	TGTGCCACCAGCATATATACAGGGAGGGCTGAAGCTTTCTTT